Following are 22 T cell receptor beta chains from one sample sequenced in a study of OX40 agonist ivuxolimab in advanced cancers. Some clones are missing from TCRdb's copy, which holds only in-frame ones; the method was immunoSEQ multiplex PCR. The table shows tens of thousands of clones, with over 85% occurring only once. The starting material was CD4+ or CD8+ T cells sorted from blood, obtained in a trial of the OX40 agonist ivuxolimab. These receptors were collected from an adult with an advanced solid tumor such as melanoma, head and neck, liver or kidney cancer.

The chain has TRBV11-2 and TRBJ2-1; D may be TRBD1 or TRBD2 (5 bases each). Trimming stripped 0 bases from V and 5 bases from J, with 11 bases between. This CDR3 is built from 15 residues. Germline loops: CDR1 SGHAT, CDR2 FQNNGV. CDR3 sequence: CASSLDLRGNNEQFF. The CDR3 region has the DNA TGTGCCAGCAGCTTAGATCTGAGGGGTAACAATGAGCAGTTCTTC.

This chain connects TRBV6-5 to TRBJ2-3, with a tentative D call TRBD2 (5 bases). The CDR3 consists of 13 residues. Germline CDR1 is MNHEY and CDR2 is SVGAGI. Trimming removed 5 bases at V and 2 bases at J, with 8 bases between. The CDR3 bases are TGTGCCAGCAGTGACGGGAACACAGATACGCAGTATTTT. Translating it yields CASSDGNTDTQYF.

This clone was seen just once. The chain is built from TRBV4-2 and TRBJ1-2; D might be TRBD1 (6 bases). The CDR3 totals 15 residues. The V and J ends lost 1 base and 4 bases respectively, with 13 bases between them. Germline V gives CDR1 LGHNA, CDR2 YNFKEQ. The CDR3 nucleotides read TGTGCCAGCAGCCAAGGACAGGTCGAAGTCTATGGCTACACCTTC. The encoded protein is CASSQGQVEVYGYTF.

This clone was picked up a small number of times. The chain combines TRBV27 with TRBJ2-5; 9 bases are a match to TRBD1. Trimming took 6 bases from V and 4 from J; bases not matched to a gene: 15. The CDR3 totals 17 residues. Per the germline V gene, CDR1 is MNHEY and CDR2 is SMNVEV (reference sequence). In nucleotides, the CDR3 is TGTGCCAGCAGAGAACAGGGGGCGTTTGCCTTTCGAGAGACCCAGTACTTC. Protein: CASREQGAFAFRETQYF.

The rearrangement links TRBV2 to TRBJ2-5; D call uncertain. CDR3 length: 10 amino acids. V was cut by 8 bases and J by 5 bases, with 6 bases left in between. Germline values: CDR1 SNHLY, CDR2 FYNNEI. CDR3 region: CASGIETQYF. The DNA of the CDR3 is TGTGCCAGCGGAATTGAGACCCAGTACTTC.

This chain's CDR3 is CASSPRAGINEQYF. Here the CDR3 DNA reads TGTGCCAGCTCACCCCGAGCAGGGATAAACGAGCAGTACTTC. The chain employs TRBV18 and TRBJ2-7; TRBD1 is a possible D gene (5 bases). This CDR3 is 14 amino acids long. Trimming took 3 bases from V and 5 from J, leaving 14 bases between them. Germline loops: CDR1 KGHSH, CDR2 LQKENI. Using reference TRBV18 and TRBJ2-7 for the parts outside the CDR3, the full variable domain is NAGVMQNPRHLVRRRGQEARLRCSPMKGHSHVYWYRQLPEEGLKFMVYLQKENIIDESGMPKERFSAEFPKEGPSILRIQQVVRGDSAAYFCASSPRAGINEQYFGPGTRLTVT.

J is TRBJ2-7 and V is TRBV30, with D possibly TRBD2 on 5 matching bases. CDR3 length: 15 amino acids. Germline loops: CDR1 GTSNPN, CDR2 SVGIG (reference sequence). The V end was cut by 2 bases, the J end by 1 base, with 15 bases between. The CDR3 reads CAWSTPLPGSYEQYF. The CDR3 bases are TGTGCCTGGAGTACCCCCCTTCCGGGGTCCTACGAGCAGTACTTC.

In its sample, this clone was seen a few times. The chain joins TRBV10-3 to TRBJ2-2; tentatively, D is TRBD1 (6 bases). The V end was cut by 6 bases, the J end by 2 bases, with 10 bases between. The CDR3 is made up of 14 amino acids. Germline V CDR1 and CDR2: ENHRY, SYGVKD. The CDR3 DNA reads TGTGCCATCAGCCGGGACACAAACACCGGGGAGCTGTTTTTT. This translates into CAISRDTNTGELFF.

V gene TRBV19 combines with J gene TRBJ1-2; 7 positions agree with TRBD1. CDR3 length: 17 amino acids. The V and J ends lost 1 base and 1 base, in that order; junction bases with no gene match: 9. Germline lookup yields CDR1 LNHDA and CDR2 SQIVND (reference sequence). The CDR3 DNA is TGTGCCAGTAGTATAGGCCGCACAGGGGCTGGTAACTATGGCTACACCTTC. Translation gives CASSIGRTGAGNYGYTF.

In this sample, this clone turned up a few times. V is TRBV6-5 and J is TRBJ2-3; 9 positions match TRBD1. CDR3 size: 15 residues. Per the germline V gene, CDR1 is MNHEY and CDR2 is SVGAGI. J was trimmed by 3 bases and V by 5 bases; bases with no gene match: 6. The CDR3 bases are TGTGCCAGCAGTCGCGGACAGGGGATAACAGATACGCAGTATTTT. It codes for CASSRGQGITDTQYF.

The chain combines TRBV19 with TRBJ1-1; D is unresolved. This CDR3 contains 15 residues. Germline lookup yields CDR1 LNHDA and CDR2 SQIVND (reference sequence). V was shortened by 9 bases and J by 2 bases, with 19 bases between the two germline ends. The CDR3 DNA is TGTGCCAGCAATCCCTCCCCGGCGGACAACACTGAAGCTTTCTTT. Amino acid sequence: CASNPSPADNTEAFF.

This chain connects TRBV7-9 to TRBJ2-2; D is uncertain. This CDR3 spans 16 amino acids. The germline V gene encodes CDR1 SEHNR and CDR2 FQNEAQ (reference sequence). Trimming removed 4 bases from V and 4 bases from J, with 16 bases in between. In DNA form, the CDR3 reads TGTGCCAGCAGCTCGACGACCGAGACCCCCACCGGGGAGCTGTTTTTT. Encoded protein: CASSSTTETPTGELFF.

J is TRBJ2-7 and V is TRBV27; 9 bases are a match to TRBD2. Germline CDR1 MNHEY, CDR2 SMNVEV (reference sequence). The CDR3 sequence is 15 residues long. V gave up 8 bases and J gave up 2 bases; unmatched junction bases: 10. CDR3 residues: CASGGFSSGAYEQYF. In DNA, the CDR3 is TGTGCCAGCGGAGGGTTTTCTAGCGGGGCCTACGAGCAGTACTTC.

V is TRBV10-2 and J is TRBJ1-1, with D perhaps matching TRBD1 (5 bases). The germline V gene has CDR1 WSHSY and CDR2 SAAADI. Trimming removed 7 bases from V and 2 bases from J, with 14 bases in between. This CDR3 comprises 14 residues. The CDR3 loop is CASIPTAPNTEAFF. Here the CDR3 DNA reads TGCGCCAGCATACCGACAGCCCCAAACACTGAAGCTTTCTTT.

The rearrangement joins TRBV19 to TRBJ2-3, with D maybe TRBD1 (6 bases). The V gene's germline CDR1 is LNHDA and CDR2 SQIVND (reference sequence). With 7 bases removed from V and 0 bases from J, the gap between germline ends came to 8 bases. The CDR3 sequence is 13 residues long. As DNA, the CDR3 is TGTGCCAGTAACGACAGGAGCACAGATACGCAGTATTTT. Its translation: CASNDRSTDTQYF.

The chain carries TRBV10-2 and TRBJ2-2, with TRBD1 matching over 7 bases. The CDR3 totals 15 residues. V shed 7 bases and J 1 base; nucleotides not matched to a gene: 6. Germline V gene lookup returns CDR1 WSHSY and CDR2 SAAADI. Here the CDR3 DNA reads TGCGCCAGCAAATCGGGACAGTGGAACACCGGGGAGCTGTTTTTT. Its protein product is CASKSGQWNTGELFF.

The chain is built from TRBV6-5 and TRBJ1-3; no clear D gene. The CDR3 runs 16 residues. V was cut by 0 bases and J by 0 bases, with 9 bases left in between. Looked up from germline, CDR1 is MNHEY and CDR2 is SVGAGI. This CDR3 is CASSYSQSSSGNTIYF. The CDR3 DNA is TGTGCCAGCAGTTACTCTCAGTCCTCCTCTGGAAACACCATATATTTT.

The genes are TRBV19 and TRBJ1-2; 7 bases are shared with TRBD1. CDR1 and CDR2 from the germline V gene are LNHDA and SQIVND (reference sequence). The CDR3 totals 14 residues. V gave up 3 bases and J gave up 4 bases; unmatched junction bases: 5. The CDR3: CASSIGTAIYGYTF. Here the CDR3 DNA reads TGTGCCAGTAGTATTGGGACAGCTATCTATGGCTACACCTTC.

J is TRBJ2-1 and V is TRBV19; D is perhaps TRBD1 (6 bases). Trimming pared 6 bases from V and 4 bases from J, leaving 10 bases between. Germline CDR1 and CDR2: LNHDA and SQIVND (reference sequence). The CDR3 is 13 residues long. This chain's CDR3 is CASRYGQYNEQFF. The CDR3 bases are TGTGCCAGTAGGTACGGACAGTACAATGAGCAGTTCTTC.

CDR3 protein: CASTPQRGGFYEQFF. In DNA, the CDR3 is TGTGCCAGTACGCCTCAGCGAGGGGGTTTCTATGAGCAGTTCTTC. This chain uses TRBV19 with TRBJ2-1; TRBD1 might be the D (6 bases). Germline loops: CDR1 LNHDA, CDR2 SQIVND (reference sequence). The CDR3 runs to 15 residues. V lost 7 bases, J lost 8 bases, and 21 bases lay in between. The full variable domain, completed using reference TRBV19 and TRBJ2-1, is DGGITQSPKYLFRKEGQNVTLSCEQNLNHDAMYWYRQDPGQGLRLIYYSQIVNDFQKGDIAEGYSVSREKKESFPLTVTSAQKNPTAFYLCASTPQRGGFYEQFFGPGTRLTVL.

This chain uses TRBV29-1 with TRBJ2-5; D is uncertain. The V end lost 4 bases, the J end lost 3 bases, and 9 bases lay between the germline ends. The CDR3 length is 12 residues. Per the germline V gene, CDR1 is SQVTM and CDR2 is ANQGSEA. In DNA, the CDR3 is TGCAGCGTTGTCCGCCCAGAAGAGACCCAGTACTTC. Residues: CSVVRPEETQYF.

The CDR3 sequence: CASSVDTGGGEKLFF. For the CDR3, the DNA is TGTGCCAGCAGCGTGGACACAGGGGGCGGTGAAAAACTGTTTTTT. V is TRBV9 and J is TRBJ1-4, with 9 bases that match TRBD1. Germline CDR1 and CDR2: SGDLS and YYNGEE. This CDR3 is 15 amino acids long. The V and J ends lost 2 bases and 7 bases, in that order; junction bases with no gene match: 6.